The 26 T cell receptor beta chains below come from one sample, sequenced in a study of shared clonotypes between healthy human individuals (TCRdb year 2020). Libraries were made using the immunoSEQ multiplex PCR assay. Here the immuneACCESS table is served through TCRdb, limited to in-frame sequences with V and J called. Missing clones are a known gap in these copies; in checked studies unresolved V genes cover under half, and the rest lacks a known reason. Within this sample are about 490,000 clones, with around 80% of them counted one time only. The ten largest clones add up to 12% of the sample. Material: PBMCs. The receptors derive from a woman between 40 and 50 years old in good health. Some clones in this sample may be carry-over from other donors' samples.

The V call is TRBV19, the J call TRBJ2-3; unclear D gene. CDR1 is LNHDA, CDR2 SQIVND, per germline (reference sequence). The CDR3 consists of 12 residues. V was clipped by 5 bases and J by 4 bases, with 7 bases between them. CDR3 in amino acids: CASSYVADTQYF. The CDR3 DNA is TGTGCCAGTAGTTACGTGGCAGATACGCAGTATTTT. Filled out from reference TRBV19 and TRBJ2-3, the complete variable domain reads DGGITQSPKYLFRKEGQNVTLSCEQNLNHDAMYWYRQDPGQGLRLIYYSQIVNDFQKGDIAEGYSVSREKKESFPLTVTSAQKNPTAFYLCASSYVADTQYFGPGTRLTVL.

This sequence joins TRBV4-2 and TRBJ2-5, with 8 nucleotides matching TRBD2. The CDR3 totals 14 residues. After removal of 0 bases from V and 4 bases from J, the junction contained 1 base not matched to a gene. Germline V lookup: CDR1 LGHNA, CDR2 YNFKEQ. The CDR3 DNA reads as TGTGCCAGCAGCCAAGATCGGGGGGGAGAGACCCAGTACTTC. Translating gives CASSQDRGGETQYF.

Remarks on this clone: One end of the junction varies from germline; a read error may be responsible. The chain combines TRBV6-1 with TRBJ2-4; 10 positions match TRBD2. The CDR3 is 12 residues long. Germline V lookup: CDR1 MNHNS, CDR2 SASEGT. The CDR3 DNA sequence: TGTGCCAGCAGCTCCGGAGCGGGAGGGCAGGACTTC. This gives the protein CASSSGAGGQDF.

The CDR3 DNA is TGTGCCAGCAGCACGGGACAGTACGAGCAGTACTTC. This translates into CASSTGQYEQYF. J is TRBJ2-7 and V is TRBV5-6; 7 nucleotides align to TRBD1. Germline trimming cut 4 bases from V and 4 bases from J; bases unmatched to any gene: 2. This CDR3 is 12 amino acids long. The germline CDR1 and CDR2 sequences are SGHDT and YYEEEE.

The chain is built from TRBV27 and TRBJ1-5; a possible D gene is TRBD1 (5 bases). CDR3 length: 13 residues. V was cut by 6 bases and J by 5 bases, with 11 bases left in between. Germline loops: CDR1 MNHEY, CDR2 SMNVEV (reference sequence). CDR3 residues: CASRNRWYQPQHF. CDR3 DNA: TGTGCCAGCAGAAACAGGTGGTATCAGCCCCAGCATTTT.

This clone was detected a few times. The chain has TRBV19 and TRBJ1-1; TRBD1 is a possible D gene (5 bases). Per germline, CDR1 LNHDA and CDR2 SQIVND (reference sequence). V was shortened by 2 bases and J by 4 bases, with 11 bases between the two germline ends. The CDR3 length is 14 residues. CDR3: CASSIQGGGTEAFF. In nucleotides, the CDR3 is TGTGCCAGTAGTATACAGGGTGGGGGCACTGAAGCTTTCTTT.

This sequence joins TRBV10-2 and TRBJ2-7; TRBD2 matches 10 bases. The CDR3 extends over 14 amino acids. The germline V gene has CDR1 WSHSY and CDR2 SAAADI. V lost 4 bases, J lost 4 bases, and 4 bases stayed unmatched. The CDR3 sequence is CASSVRAGGYEQYF. The CDR3 DNA reads as TGCGCCAGCAGTGTTCGAGCGGGAGGGTACGAGCAGTACTTC.

This clone was detected once. This chain connects TRBV7-8 to TRBJ2-1, with D possibly called TRBD1 or TRBD2 (6 bases each). CDR3 length equals 14 residues. Germline loops: CDR1 SGHVS, CDR2 FQNEAQ. V was pared by 5 bases and J by 8 bases, with 16 bases between. CDR3 DNA: TGTGCCAGCAGCCCGATTCCGGGGGCCGATGAGCAGTTCTTC. Its translation is CASSPIPGADEQFF.

The chain is built from TRBV5-6 and TRBJ2-3, with D perhaps TRBD2 (5 bases). Germline CDR1 is SGHDT and CDR2 is YYEEEE. CDR3 length: 15 amino acids. V was shortened by 0 bases and J by 2 bases, with 10 bases between the two germline ends. As DNA, the CDR3 is TGTGCCAGCAGCTTGGATCTAGCCCCCACAGATACGCAGTATTTT. It encodes CASSLDLAPTDTQYF.

This rearrangement joins TRBV5-1 to TRBJ2-1; possibly TRBD1 or TRBD2 for D (5 bases each). With 5 bases removed from V and 3 bases from J, the gap between germline ends came to 15 bases. There are 15 residues in the CDR3. CDR1 is SGHRS and CDR2 is YFSETQ in the germline V gene. CDR3 loop: CASRPGTLIYNEQFF. In nucleotides, the CDR3 is TGCGCCAGCAGACCCGGGACCTTAATCTACAATGAGCAGTTCTTC.

The chain carries TRBV6-6 and TRBJ2-1; D remains unclear. In germline, CDR1 is MNHNY, CDR2 SVGAGI (reference sequence). Trimming left V 8 bases short and J 7 bases short, with 21 bases between. CDR3 length equals 15 residues. In nucleotides, the CDR3 is TGTGCCAGCTCATTCACAAGGAGTGGTACGAATGAGCAGTTCTTC. This codes for CASSFTRSGTNEQFF.

The J gene is TRBJ2-7, the V gene TRBV29-1, with 8 bases lining up with TRBD2. V lost 0 bases to trimming and J lost 3 bases; unmatched junction nucleotides: 7. CDR3 length: 15 amino acids. The germline CDR1 and CDR2 sequences are SQVTM and ANQGSEA. The CDR3 DNA is TGCAGCGTTGAAGATCAAAGCGGGAGAGGCTACGAGCAGTACTTC. Its protein is CSVEDQSGRGYEQYF.

This clone was recorded only once. CDR3 sequence (DNA): TGTGCCAGCAGCAGGGACTCTGGAAACACCATATATTTT. It encodes CASSRDSGNTIYF. The J gene is TRBJ1-3, the V gene TRBV6-5; a weak D match, TRBD1 (5 bases). The CDR3 sequence is 13 residues long. V was shortened by 6 bases and J by 0 bases, with 6 bases between the two germline ends. The germline gives CDR1 MNHEY, CDR2 SVGAGI.

V gene TRBV6-5 combines with J gene TRBJ2-1, with TRBD2 matching over 13 bases. The CDR3 is 15 residues long. Germline CDR1 is MNHEY and CDR2 is SVGAGI. The V and J ends lost 6 bases and 6 bases, in that order; junction bases with no gene match: 5. The CDR3 nucleotides are TGTGCCAGCAGACCGGGACTAGCGGGGTCCAATGAGCAGTTCTTC. Amino acids: CASRPGLAGSNEQFF.

V gene TRBV5-1 combines with J gene TRBJ2-5; TRBD2 aligns across 10 bases. Germline CDR1 reads SGHRS; CDR2 reads YFSETQ. The CDR3 consists of 17 residues. V lost 7 bases, J lost 2 bases, and 14 bases stayed unmatched. The CDR3, as DNA: TGCGCCAGCTACGCTCTAGCGGGAGCCGGGAATCAAGAGACCCAGTACTTC. Protein sequence: CASYALAGAGNQETQYF.

This clone was picked up many times. This sequence joins TRBV19 and TRBJ2-3; no reliable D call. Germline assignment: CDR1 LNHDA and CDR2 SQIVND (reference sequence). This CDR3 is built from 13 residues. Trimming took off 6 bases at V and 0 bases at J, with 7 bases between the two ends. The CDR3 DNA follows: TGTGCCAGTAGCTACCCCAGCACAGATACGCAGTATTTT. Its protein product is CASSYPSTDTQYF.

The chain has TRBV10-2 and TRBJ1-2; 10 nucleotides agree with TRBD1. The germline V gene has CDR1 WSHSY and CDR2 SAAADI. CDR3 length: 16 amino acids. J lost 4 bases, V lost 4 bases, and 9 bases had no gene match. The CDR3 nucleotides are TGCGCCAGCAGTGGGCTACGGGACAGGGGTGTCTATGGCTACACCTTC. Protein product: CASSGLRDRGVYGYTF.

The rearrangement links TRBV30 to TRBJ2-5; possibly TRBD1 for D (6 bases). Judging by the DNA end, TRBJ2-7 fits better; the J call may be wrong. Germline V gene data show CDR1 as GTSNPN and CDR2 as SVGIG (reference sequence). The CDR3 runs 13 residues. For the CDR3, the DNA is TGTGCCTGGAGGGCAGGGGCTACCTACGAGCAGTACTTC. Residues: CAWRAGATYEQYF.

The rearrangement links TRBV11-3 to TRBJ2-2; no reliable D call. Trimming stripped 5 bases from V and 1 base from J, with 8 bases between. Germline V lookup: CDR1 SGHNT, CDR2 YENEEA. The CDR3 is 14 amino acids. DNA of the CDR3: TGTGCCAGCAGCCCCCGGAGGAACACCGGGGAGCTGTTTTTT. Translating gives CASSPRRNTGELFF.

The rearrangement joins TRBV19 to TRBJ2-5; 8 nucleotides line up with TRBD1. The CDR3 has 14 amino acids. Unmatched junction bases numbered 7, after V lost 1 base and J lost 9 bases. Germline assignment: CDR1 LNHDA and CDR2 SQIVND (reference sequence). The CDR3 DNA sequence: TGTGCCAGTAGTATAGCCGGGACAGGTTCCTCCCAGTACTTC. It encodes CASSIAGTGSSQYF.

There are a few counts of this clone. Other DNA sequences of this sample code for an identical CDR3. The CDR3 reads CASSDWSSYNEQFF. The CDR3 nucleotides read TGTGCCAGCAGTGACTGGAGTTCCTACAATGAGCAGTTCTTC. The chain has TRBV6-1 and TRBJ2-1, with D hard to call. The V gene's germline CDR1 is MNHNS and CDR2 SASEGT. With 3 bases removed from V and 1 base from J, the gap between germline ends came to 7 bases. The CDR3 is 14 residues long.

V gene TRBV9 combines with J gene TRBJ1-1, with D possibly matching TRBD1 (6 bases). V was trimmed by 3 bases and J by 1 base, leaving 13 bases between them. Germline V gene data show CDR1 as SGDLS and CDR2 as YYNGEE. The CDR3 is 15 amino acids. The CDR3 bases are TGTGCCAGCAGCGCCGGAGGGGGGAGGAACACTGAAGCTTTCTTT. It translates to CASSAGGGRNTEAFF.

This sequence joins TRBV2 and TRBJ2-3; D is undetermined. Germline V gives CDR1 SNHLY, CDR2 FYNNEI. This CDR3 has 14 residues. The ends were cut back, 3 bases at V and 0 bases at J, with 7 bases in the middle. CDR3 sequence reads: CASSEGISTDTQYF. In DNA, the CDR3 is TGTGCCAGCAGTGAGGGAATTAGCACAGATACGCAGTATTTT. Full variable domain (rest looked up from reference TRBV2 and TRBJ2-3): EPEVTQTPSHQVTQMGQEVILRCVPISNHLYFYWYRQILGQKVEFLVSFYNNEISEKSEIFDDQFSVERPDGSNFTLKIRSTKLEDSAMYFCASSEGISTDTQYFGPGTRLTVL.

Many counts were recorded for this clone. Here the CDR3 DNA reads TGTGCCAGCAGCGAGGGGGGTGTGGGCTACACCTTC. Protein sequence: CASSEGGVGYTF. The V and J genes are TRBV7-9 and TRBJ1-2; D possibly corresponds to TRBD1 (6 bases). The CDR3 has 12 amino acids. Trimming took off 5 bases at V and 8 bases at J, with 12 bases between the two ends. Germline lookup yields CDR1 SEHNR and CDR2 FQNEAQ (reference sequence). Using reference TRBV7-9 and TRBJ1-2 for the parts outside the CDR3, the full variable domain is DTGVSQNPRHKITKRGQNVTFRCDPISEHNRLYWYRQTLGQGPEFLTYFQNEAQLEKSRLLSDRFSAERPKGSFSTLEIQRTEQGDSAMYLCASSEGGVGYTFGSGTRLTVV.

This clone was seen only once. The V and J genes are TRBV6-6 and TRBJ2-6; weak D call: TRBD1 (6 bases). CDR1 and CDR2 from the germline V gene are MNHNY and SVGAGI (reference sequence). This CDR3 is 15 amino acids long. The CDR3: CVTLRGALGANVLTF. CDR3 DNA sequence: TGTGTCACACTCAGGGGCGCCTTAGGGGCCAACGTCCTGACTTTC.

This clone was seen a single time. The V and J genes are TRBV27 and TRBJ1-2; no reliable D call. V was pared by 6 bases and J by 1 base, with 12 bases between. CDR3 length: 14 amino acids. Germline CDR1 and CDR2: MNHEY and SMNVEV (reference sequence). The CDR3 coding sequence is TGTGCCAGCAGATATTCCGGGAATAACTATGGCTACACCTTC. Protein product: CASRYSGNNYGYTF.